This T cell receptor beta chain was sequenced in a study of T and B cells in COVID-19 patients. Each TRB amplification used about 220-500 ng of genomic DNA from blood. As regards this clonotype: Its cognate antigen is unknown.

Study-level findings and limits: CD4+, regulatory T cell, CD8+ and sorted SARS-CoV-2-responsive or tetramer+ T cells were not yet sequenced.

BIOMED2 TRB-A/B primer pools were used in multiplex TRB PCR. TCRdb redid the calling of the multiplex PCR reads with MiXCR, one entry per CDR3 protein. The sample lists 15,000 to 20,000 distinct CDR3 sequences, roughly 36% seen once, with more than 15% in the top ten. CDR1 SGHTA and CDR2 FQGNSA come from the germline V gene. The CDR3 is 15 residues long. V trimming: 3 bases; J trimming: 3 bases; junction bases outside the gene matches: 7. The genes are TRBV7-2 and TRBJ2-7; 8 positions agree with TRBD1. The specimen sequenced was blood. The receptor was isolated from a human donor with active COVID-19. The CDR3, as DNA: TGTGCCAGCAGCTTTGGACAGGGCGAATACTACGAGCAGTACTTC. This encodes CASSFGQGEYYEQYF.